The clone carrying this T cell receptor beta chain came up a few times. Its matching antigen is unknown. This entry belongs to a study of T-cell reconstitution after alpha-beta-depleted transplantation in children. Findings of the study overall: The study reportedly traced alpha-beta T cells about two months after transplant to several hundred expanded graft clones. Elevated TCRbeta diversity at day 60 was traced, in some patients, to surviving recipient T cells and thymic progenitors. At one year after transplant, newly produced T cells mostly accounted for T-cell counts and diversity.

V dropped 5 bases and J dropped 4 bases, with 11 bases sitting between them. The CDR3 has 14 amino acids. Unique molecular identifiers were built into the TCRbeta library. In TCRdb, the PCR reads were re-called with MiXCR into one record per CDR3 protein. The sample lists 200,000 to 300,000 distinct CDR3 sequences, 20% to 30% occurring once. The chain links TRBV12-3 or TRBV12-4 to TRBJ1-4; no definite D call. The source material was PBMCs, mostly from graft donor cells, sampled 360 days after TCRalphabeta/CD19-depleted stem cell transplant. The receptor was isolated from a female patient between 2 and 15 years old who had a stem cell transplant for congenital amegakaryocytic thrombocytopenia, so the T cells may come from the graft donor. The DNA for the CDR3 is TGTGCCAGCAGTCGAGGACGGAATAATGAAAAACTGTTTTTT. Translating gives CASSRGRNNEKLFF.